This record concerns one T cell receptor beta chain sequence. It has no known antigen specificity. No clone much larger than this one lies a single base away; base qualities are absent. After around 10 days of culture, CD4+ T cells were isolated with the EasySep CD4+ T cell isolation kit. Each participant got two doses of an mRNA SARS-CoV-2 vaccine, either BNT162b2 or mRNA-1273. The absence of prior SARS-CoV-2 infection in healthy vaccine recipients was confirmed by negative nucleocapsid antibodies before and after vaccination. Half of the culture medium was replaced with fresh IL-2-containing medium on days 3 and 7. Unless otherwise noted, each peptide stimulation condition was cultured in triplicate wells. PBMC were separated from whole blood using Ficoll-Paque Plus gradient centrifugation and were then either cryopreserved at -140C or used fresh. Genomic DNA was extracted from cultured CD4+ T cells with the QIAamp micro DNA kit.

The record originates from a study of vaccination effects on CD4 cells after COVID-19 (dated by TCRdb to the early 2020s). Broadly, across the study: In the ViraFEST assay, PBMC were stimulated with viral peptide pools, and antigen-specific CD4+ T cell clonotypes were then identified by expansion using TCR sequencing. The full study included some 10 COVID-19 convalescent patients and a handful of SARS-CoV-2-naive healthy vaccine recipients. Each well held around 2 million PBMC cultured in IMDM containing about 5.5% human AB serum, roughly 9.6 IU/ml IL-2 and gentamicin, along with 8 to 10 ug/ml peptides. In the study, cultures from other donors were sequenced using the Oncomine TCR Beta short-read assay on an Illumina iSeq 100. Across the study, the median time from the second dose to post-vaccine sampling was 72 days (range 14 to 241). SARS-CoV-2 spike-specific CD4+ TCR repertoires from before and after mRNA vaccination were compared in COVID-19 convalescent patients and in infection-naive vaccine recipients. Overall study results and their limits: In healthy vaccine recipients, vaccine-induced clones were almost all SARS-CoV-2 mono-reactive, with only 1 of 255 cross-reactive with common cold coronaviruses. Only a small number of convalescent patients were included, and no early post-infection timepoints were available, which limited the study. Both infection-induced and vaccine-induced clones contracted markedly at late post-vaccination timepoints, which is consistent with waning T cell responses.

V and J lose 6 bases and 6 bases, and a span of 12 bases separates them. The germline V gene (reference sequence) sets CDR1 to MNHEY and CDR2 to SMNVEV. The cysteine opens and the phenylalanine closes a CDR3 of 13 amino acids. Here the CDR3 DNA is all that survives: 39 bases in frame from base 1. Library creation used the immunoSEQ multiplex PCR assay. TCR beta CDR3 sequencing was performed on DNA from the cultured, isolated CD4+ T cells. As for the original processing: Non-productive TCR sequences were discarded, and reads were trimmed to the CDR3 region, with only CDR3s of 7 or more amino acids retained. The MANAFEST web app was used to pick out antigen-specific clonotypes by comparing their expansion in peptide wells with that in reference cultures. To count as positive, a clone had to show expansion at FDR<0.05 compared with the reference and with all other wells, an odds ratio above 5, and a frequency above 0.1% in two replicate wells. A clonotype was called cross-reactive if it was significantly expanded both in SARS-CoV-2 spike wells and in at least one common cold coronavirus spike condition. CDR3 similarity was assessed by Levenshtein distance using the stringdist R package, and unrooted trees were constructed with ape in R 3.6.1. The clones in this table, taken by TCRdb from immuneACCESS, are in-frame only. Not every clone is retained; where verified, under half of the shortfall comes from an unresolved V gene, and the cause of the rest is unknown. That table supplies the V and J calls and clone size; D and trimming were determined from the DNA. In all, the sample holds about 66,000 clones, and roughly 74% of those were seen once. The ten biggest clones cover about 2.2% of the sample.

The source of this sequence is a human donor who received a COVID-19 vaccine. The chain was built from TRBV27 and TRBJ2-1, with the D segment identity uncertain. The sample in question was CD4+ T cells from PBMCs cultured without peptide, obtained after COVID-19 vaccination. The CDR3 has the sequence CASRLYSGNEQFF. The sequenced DNA: TGTGCCAGCAGACTCTACAGTGGCAATGAGCAGTTCTTC.